This passage covers 21 T cell receptor beta chains from one sample sequenced in a study of ipilimumab plus nivolumab after autologous stem cell transplantation. Using immunoSEQ multiplex PCR, the repertoire was profiled, and TCRdb retains in-frame clones only, with some absent. This table has roughly 25,000 clones, 86% appearing once. Sequenced material: PBMCs, taken in a trial of ipilimumab plus nivolumab as post-transplant consolidation. The receptors were gathered from a male donor with diffuse large B-cell lymphoma.

Only one count was recorded for this clone. The chain combines TRBV6-5 with TRBJ2-4; 9 bases are a match to TRBD1. V trimming: 6 bases; J trimming: 6 bases; junction bases outside the gene matches: 6. CDR1 is MNHEY and CDR2 is SVGAGI in the germline V gene. The CDR3 is 14 residues long. The CDR3 DNA reads TGTGCCAGCAGCCGGAGGACAGGGGCAAACATTCAGTACTTC. Translating gives CASSRRTGANIQYF.

The chain carries TRBV30 and TRBJ1-1, with D unclear. Germline-derived CDR1 and CDR2 are GTSNPN and SVGIG (reference sequence). The CDR3 is 12 residues long. Trimming took off 8 bases at V and 1 base at J, with 11 bases between the two ends. CDR3 DNA sequence: TGTGCCCGACAACTACCGAACACTGAAGCTTTCTTT. Amino acid sequence: CARQLPNTEAFF.

The chain recombines TRBV6-5 with TRBJ2-5; a possible D gene is TRBD2 (5 bases). Trimming took 6 bases from V and 1 from J, leaving 15 bases between them. The CDR3 length is 15 residues. Germline CDR1 is MNHEY and CDR2 is SVGAGI. CDR3 DNA: TGTGCCAGCAGCTTACCCCGGGGTCCCCAAGAGACCCAGTACTTC. Its translation is CASSLPRGPQETQYF.

In its sample, this clone was seen once. The chain recombines TRBV5-1 with TRBJ2-7, with 7 positions matching TRBD1. This CDR3 comprises 14 residues. Germline-derived CDR1 and CDR2 are SGHRS and YFSETQ. J gave up 2 bases and V 0 bases, and 2 bases lay outside the gene matches. Written as DNA, the CDR3 is TGCGCCAGCAGCTTGGGACAGGGACCCTACGAGCAGTACTTC. This translates into CASSLGQGPYEQYF.

The rearrangement uses TRBV6-1 and TRBJ2-7, with D perhaps matching TRBD1 (5 bases). CDR3 length equals 13 residues. Trimming took 11 bases from V and 0 from J, leaving 14 bases between them. CDR1 is MNHNS and CDR2 is SASEGT in the germline V gene. The CDR3 DNA reads TGTGCCGCCCCAGGACACCTCTCCTACGAGCAGTACTTC. This encodes CAAPGHLSYEQYF.

This chain links TRBV2 with TRBJ1-2; 10 bases fit TRBD1. The J segment lost 5 bases and the V segment lost 8 bases, leaving 14 bases of the junction unmatched. This CDR3 has 16 residues. In germline, CDR1 is SNHLY, CDR2 FYNNEI. CDR3 sequence (DNA): TGTGCCAGCCTACCTCCAGGGACAGGGGTCCGATATGGCTACACCTTC. The encoded protein is CASLPPGTGVRYGYTF.

This clone was detected only once. The rearrangement links TRBV5-4 to TRBJ1-1; D is unclear. The CDR3 consists of 15 residues. Germline V CDR1 and CDR2: SGHNT, YYREEE (reference sequence). V shed 0 bases and J shed 6 bases, with 15 bases lying between them. In DNA, the CDR3 is TGTGCCAGCAGCTTGGACCTTGGCGGGCCCCCTGAAGCTTTCTTT. The encoded protein is CASSLDLGGPPEAFF. Full variable domain (outside the CDR3, taken from reference TRBV5-4 and TRBJ1-1): ETGVTQSPTHLIKTRGQQVTLRCSSQSGHNTVSWYQQALGQGPQFIFQYYREEENGRGNFPPRFSGLQFPNYSSELNVNALELDDSALYLCASSLDLGGPPEAFFGQGTRLTVV.

This chain joins TRBV7-2 and TRBJ1-2; TRBD1 matches at 9 bases. J was trimmed by 4 bases and V by 1 base; bases with no gene match: 4. The CDR3 sequence is 15 residues long. The germline V gene has CDR1 SGHTA and CDR2 FQGNSA. The CDR3 is CASSLGQGEIYGYTF. The CDR3, as DNA: TGTGCCAGCAGCTTAGGACAGGGGGAGATCTATGGCTACACCTTC.

This sequence joins TRBV11-1 and TRBJ1-1; maybe TRBD1 (5 bases). Germline assignment: CDR1 SGHAT and CDR2 FQDESV (reference sequence). V was clipped by 5 bases and J by 3 bases, with 16 bases between them. The CDR3 extends over 15 amino acids. The DNA of the CDR3 is TGTGCCAGCAGCCCAAGCCAGGGTAGATACACTGAAGCTTTCTTT. It translates to CASSPSQGRYTEAFF.

The V gene is TRBV19, the J gene TRBJ2-5; D ambiguous. Germline assignment: CDR1 LNHDA and CDR2 SQIVND (reference sequence). Trimming shortened V by 6 bases and J by 1 base, and 12 bases separated the two germline ends. The CDR3 consists of 14 residues. The chain's CDR3 is CASSDGPGQETQYF. The CDR3, as DNA: TGTGCCAGTAGCGACGGTCCGGGCCAAGAGACCCAGTACTTC.

The chain carries TRBV9 and TRBJ1-2, with TRBD1 identical over 8 bases. Germline-derived CDR1 and CDR2 are SGDLS and YYNGEE. This CDR3 comprises 15 residues. Unmatched junction bases numbered 3, after V lost 2 bases and J lost 0 bases. The CDR3 bases are TGTGCCAGCAGCGTGATGGGACAGGCTAACTATGGCTACACCTTC. Encoded protein: CASSVMGQANYGYTF.

The chain links TRBV5-6 to TRBJ2-1; D might be TRBD1 (5 bases). Trimming took off 0 bases at V and 9 bases at J, with 7 bases between the two ends. The CDR3 is made up of 12 amino acids. Germline CDR1 is SGHDT and CDR2 is YYEEEE. For the CDR3, the DNA is TGTGCCAGCAGCTTGGAGGGGCCTGAGCAGTTCTTC. Residues: CASSLEGPEQFF.

This clone counts as medium-sized. The chain combines TRBV5-4 with TRBJ2-5, with 7 bases fitting TRBD2. Losses at the gene ends were 4 bases for V and 1 base for J; bases not matched to a gene: 7. Per the germline V gene, CDR1 is SGHNT and CDR2 is YYREEE (reference sequence). The CDR3 has 15 amino acids. As DNA, the CDR3 is TGTGCCAGCAGCGGGGCGGGGGACCTCCAAGAGACCCAGTACTTC. This translates into CASSGAGDLQETQYF.

V and J are TRBV19 and TRBJ1-1; D not certain. The V end was cut by 5 bases, the J end by 3 bases, with 13 bases between. CDR1 is LNHDA and CDR2 is SQIVND in the germline V gene (reference sequence). CDR3 length equals 14 residues. The CDR3 protein is CASSAVDGYTEAFF. The CDR3 nucleotides are TGTGCCAGTAGTGCCGTGGACGGCTACACTGAAGCTTTCTTT.

The genes are TRBV6-5 and TRBJ2-7; 8 bases agree with TRBD1. CDR1 is MNHEY, CDR2 SVGAGI, per germline. CDR3 length: 12 residues. The J segment lost 6 bases and the V segment lost 6 bases, leaving 4 bases of the junction unmatched. The CDR3 DNA reads TGTGCCAGCAGGACAGGGGACGGCGAGCAGTACTTC. Its protein is CASRTGDGEQYF.

The chain employs TRBV5-1 and TRBJ2-7; TRBD2 agrees at 8 bases. The V and J ends lost 0 bases and 6 bases, in that order; junction bases with no gene match: 5. There are 14 residues in the CDR3. Germline assignment: CDR1 SGHRS and CDR2 YFSETQ. The CDR3: CASSLVAGYGEQYF. The CDR3 bases are TGCGCCAGCAGCTTGGTAGCGGGGTATGGCGAGCAGTACTTC.

The chain employs TRBV5-6 and TRBJ1-4; tentatively, D is TRBD1 (5 bases). Trimming took off 7 bases at V and 2 bases at J, with 12 bases between the two ends. The germline CDR1 and CDR2 sequences are SGHDT and YYEEEE. This CDR3 comprises 14 residues. CDR3 in amino acids: CASGAWGTNEKLFF. As DNA, the CDR3 is TGTGCCAGCGGGGCGTGGGGGACTAATGAAAAACTGTTTTTT.

V usage is TRBV6-1 and J usage is TRBJ1-4; D may be TRBD1 (5 bases). This CDR3 has 15 residues. Germline assignment: CDR1 MNHNS and CDR2 SASEGT. The V and J ends lost 2 bases and 5 bases respectively, with 12 bases between them. CDR3 nucleotide sequence: TGTGCCAGCAGTGAAAGGCCCGGGGGGAATGAAAAACTGTTTTTT. This translates into CASSERPGGNEKLFF.

In this sample, this clone turned up once. This chain links TRBV21-1 with TRBJ2-7; the table gives TRBD2 as D, unverified against the DNA. TRBV21-1 has pseudogene status. This CDR3 region has 13 residues. The CDR3 here is CAERRGAAYEQYF. CDR3 bases: TGTGCAGAAAGGCGGGGAGCGGCCTACGAGCAGTACTTC.

There are a few counts of this clone. V is TRBV6-5 and J is TRBJ1-1, with a weak D call TRBD1 (6 bases). V dropped 6 bases and J dropped 4 bases, with 12 bases sitting between them. Looked up from germline, CDR1 is MNHEY and CDR2 is SVGAGI. This CDR3 contains 13 residues. The CDR3, as DNA: TGTGCCAGCAGAGGGGGGTGGGGCACTGAAGCTTTCTTT. As protein: CASRGGWGTEAFF.

The chain couples TRBV7-6 to TRBJ2-1; possibly TRBD2 for D (5 bases). The CDR3 consists of 12 residues. Trimming stripped 5 bases from V and 9 bases from J, with 11 bases between. Germline V gives CDR1 SGHVS, CDR2 FNYEAQ. The CDR3: CASSLDSVEQFF. The CDR3 DNA follows: TGTGCCAGCAGCCTGGACTCCGTTGAGCAGTTCTTC.